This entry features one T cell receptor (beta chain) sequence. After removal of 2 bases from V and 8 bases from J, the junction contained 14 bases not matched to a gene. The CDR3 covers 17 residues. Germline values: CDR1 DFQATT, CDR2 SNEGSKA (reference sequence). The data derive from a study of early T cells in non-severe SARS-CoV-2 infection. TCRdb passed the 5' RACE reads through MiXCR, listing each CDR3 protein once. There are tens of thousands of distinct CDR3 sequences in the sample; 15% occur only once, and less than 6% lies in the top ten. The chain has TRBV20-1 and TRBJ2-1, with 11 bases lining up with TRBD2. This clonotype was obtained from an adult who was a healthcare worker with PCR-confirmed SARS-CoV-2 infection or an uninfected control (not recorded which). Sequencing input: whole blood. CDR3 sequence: CSARSPAGTSGVDEQFF. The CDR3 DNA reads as TGCAGTGCTAGATCCCCTGCCGGGACTAGCGGAGTCGATGAGCAGTTCTTC.